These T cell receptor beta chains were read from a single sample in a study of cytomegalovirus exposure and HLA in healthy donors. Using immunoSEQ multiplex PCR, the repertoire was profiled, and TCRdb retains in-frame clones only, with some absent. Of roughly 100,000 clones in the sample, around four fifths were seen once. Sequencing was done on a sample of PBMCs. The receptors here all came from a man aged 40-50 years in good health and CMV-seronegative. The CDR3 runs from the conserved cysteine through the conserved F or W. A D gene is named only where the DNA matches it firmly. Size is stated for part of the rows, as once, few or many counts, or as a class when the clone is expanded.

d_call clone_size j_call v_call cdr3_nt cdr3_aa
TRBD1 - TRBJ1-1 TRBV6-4 TGTGCCAGCAGGCTGACAGGGATGAACACTGAAGCTTTCTTT CASRLTGMNTEAFF
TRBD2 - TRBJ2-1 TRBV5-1 TGCGCCAGCAGCTTGGGGATAGGACTAAGCGGGGGGTCTAATGAGCAGTTCTTC CASSLGIGLSGGSNEQFF
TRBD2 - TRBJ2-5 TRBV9 TGTGCCAGCAGCGCTAGCGGGGGCCGTGGAGAGACCCAGTACTTC CASSASGGRGETQYF
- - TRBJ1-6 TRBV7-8 TGTGCCAGCAGCCGCAGGGTGACCGATAGCTCCTATAATTCACCCCTCCACTTT CASSRRVTDSSYNSPLHF
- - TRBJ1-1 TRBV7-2 TGTGCCAGCAGCTTAGTTCCGGGGAACACTGAAGCTTTCTTT CASSLVPGNTEAFF
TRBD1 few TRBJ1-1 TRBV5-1 TGCGCCAGCAGCTTACTACAGGGGGGTGGGACTGAAGCTTTCTTT CASSLLQGGGTEAFF
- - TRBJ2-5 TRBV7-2 TGTGCCAGCAGCTTCGGTCCCCAAGAGACCCAGTACTTC CASSFGPQETQYF
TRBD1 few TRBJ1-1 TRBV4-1 TGCGCCAGCAGCCACCCGGGACAGGGATGGGATGAAGCTTTCTTT CASSHPGQGWDEAFF
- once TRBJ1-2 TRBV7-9 TGTGCCAGCAGCTTTGAGGGCTACACCTTC CASSFEGYTF
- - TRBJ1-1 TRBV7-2 TGTGCCAGCAGCTTCTACAGTTTGAACACTGAAGCTTTCTTT CASSFYSLNTEAFF
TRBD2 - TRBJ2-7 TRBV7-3 TGTGCCAGCAGCTTAGGGGGACTAGGAGTAGAGCAGTACTTC CASSLGGLGVEQYF
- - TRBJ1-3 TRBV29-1 TGCAGCGTTGCCTTAAACGCGGGAAACACCATATATTTT CSVALNAGNTIYF
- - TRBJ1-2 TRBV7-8 TGTGCCAGCAGCTTAGCGCGGGATTCGCGAGGCTACACCTTC CASSLARDSRGYTF
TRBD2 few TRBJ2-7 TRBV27 TGTGCCAGCAGTTTATCCCCTAGCGGGGGGCCCTACGAGCAGTACTTC CASSLSPSGGPYEQYF
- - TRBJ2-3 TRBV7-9 TGTGCCAGCAGCTTAGCGCGGACAGACTTCACAGATACGCAGTATTTT CASSLARTDFTDTQYF
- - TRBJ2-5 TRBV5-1 TGCGCCAGCAGCGAGGAGGTGGGGGAGACCCAGTACTTC CASSEEVGETQYF
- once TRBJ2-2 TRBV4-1 TGCGCCAGCAGCGCACTGAACAGGGCGGCCGGGGAGCTGTTTTTT CASSALNRAAGELFF
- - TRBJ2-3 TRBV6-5 TGTGCCAGCAGTTACGGAGGGTCAGATACGCAGTATTTT CASSYGGSDTQYF
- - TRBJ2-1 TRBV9 TGTGCCAGCAGCTTTCGGAGGGACGTACCTCCCGAGCAGTTCTTC CASSFRRDVPPEQFF
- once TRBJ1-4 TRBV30 TGTGCCTGGGCAAACAGGGTCGGGGAAAAACTGTTTTTT CAWANRVGEKLFF
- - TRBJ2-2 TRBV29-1 TGCAGCGTTGATGCGGGGATCGGCGGGGAGCTGTTTTTT CSVDAGIGGELFF
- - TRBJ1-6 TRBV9 TGTGCCAGCAGCGTAGATCAAGATGCGATGGATAATTCACCCCTCCACTTT CASSVDQDAMDNSPLHF
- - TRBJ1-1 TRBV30 TGTGCCTGGAGTGTAGGGGGAAACACTGAAGCTTTCTTT CAWSVGGNTEAFF
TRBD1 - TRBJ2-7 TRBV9 TGTGCCAGCAGCCCCTCAGGACAGGGGGCCGGGTACGAGCAGTACTTC CASSPSGQGAGYEQYF
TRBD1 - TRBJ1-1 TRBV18 TGTGCCAGCTCACCAGCCCCGACAGGGGGTGACGGTGAAGCTTTCTTT CASSPAPTGGDGEAFF
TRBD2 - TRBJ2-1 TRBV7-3 TGTGCCAGCAGCTCTTTGGGGACTACCACCTACAATGAGCAGTTCTTC CASSSLGTTTYNEQFF
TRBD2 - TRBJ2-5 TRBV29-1 TGCAGCGTCCAGGGGCTAGCGGGGGGGCCGGAGACCCAGTACTTC CSVQGLAGGPETQYF
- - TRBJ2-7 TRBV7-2 TGTGCCAGCAGCTTGGGGGCGGGGGACATCTACGAGCAGTACTTC CASSLGAGDIYEQYF
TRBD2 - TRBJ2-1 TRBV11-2 TGTGCCAGCAGCCAGAGGGCGGGGGGGTTTGAGCAGTTCTTC CASSQRAGGFEQFF
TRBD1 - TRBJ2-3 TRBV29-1 TGCAGCGTTGGACAGGGAACAGATACGCAGTATTTT CSVGQGTDTQYF
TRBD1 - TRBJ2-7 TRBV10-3 TGTGCCATCAGCAGGGACAGGGCAACCTACGAGCAGTACTTC CAISRDRATYEQYF
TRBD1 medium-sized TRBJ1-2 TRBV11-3 TGTGCCAGCAGCTTGCCCTACAGGGGGCACTATGGCTACACCTTC CASSLPYRGHYGYTF
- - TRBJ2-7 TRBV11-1 TGTGCCAGCGGGACTCCCTACGAGCAGTACTTC CASGTPYEQYF
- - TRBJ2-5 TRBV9 TGTGCCAGCAGCCCCGGGGAGACCCAGTACTTC CASSPGETQYF
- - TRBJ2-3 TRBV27 TGTGCCAGCAGTTCTTACCCCGCCTCGGTTTTCACAGATACGCAGTATTTT CASSSYPASVFTDTQYF
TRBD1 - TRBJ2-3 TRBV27 TGTGCCAGCAGTCCATCCGGGACAGGCAGCACAGATACGCAGTATTTT CASSPSGTGSTDTQYF
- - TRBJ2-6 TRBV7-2 TGTGCCAGCAGCTTAGACGGCTCTGGGGCCAACGTCCTGACTTTC CASSLDGSGANVLTF
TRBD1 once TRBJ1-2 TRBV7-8 TGTGCCAGCAGCTCAAGGACAGGGGGTACCTATGGCTACACCTTC CASSSRTGGTYGYTF
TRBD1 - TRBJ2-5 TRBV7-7 TGTGCTAGCAGCCTAAGGGACAGGGAATACGAGACCCAGTACTTC CASSLRDREYETQYF
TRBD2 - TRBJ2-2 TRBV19 TGTGCCAGTCGTCCCAATAGCGGGACCTCCACCGGGGAGCTGTTTTTT CASRPNSGTSTGELFF
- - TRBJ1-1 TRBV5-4 TGTGCCAGCAGCTTTAGGGGGAACACTGAAGCTTTCTTT CASSFRGNTEAFF
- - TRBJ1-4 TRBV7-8 TGTGCCAGCAGCTTAGGCGGGGAACGGTTCGGAGGACTGTTTTTT CASSLGGERFGGLFF
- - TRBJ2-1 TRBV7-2 TGTGCCAGCAGCCAAAGATCTAGATTAGTTGGCAATGAGCAGTTCTTC CASSQRSRLVGNEQFF
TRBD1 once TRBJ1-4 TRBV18 TGTGCCACCCAGGACAGGGTAAATGAAAAACTGTTTTTT CATQDRVNEKLFF
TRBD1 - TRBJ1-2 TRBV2 TGTGCCAGCAGTCCAAACAGGGGCCCTAACTATGGCTACACCTTC CASSPNRGPNYGYTF
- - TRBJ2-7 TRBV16 TGTGCCACCAATGGGGGCCATTACGAGCAGTACTTC CATNGGHYEQYF
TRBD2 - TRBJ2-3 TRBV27 TGTGCCAGCACCGATACGGGACTAGCGGCCCCCACAGATACGCAGTATTTT CASTDTGLAAPTDTQYF
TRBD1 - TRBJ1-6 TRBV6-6 TGTGCCAGCAGTATCCGACAGGGGGAGCGTGGCTCACCCCTCCACTTT CASSIRQGERGSPLHF
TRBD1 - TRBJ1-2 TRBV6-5 TGTGCCAGCAGGACAGGGAGCCGCTATGGCTACACCTTC CASRTGSRYGYTF